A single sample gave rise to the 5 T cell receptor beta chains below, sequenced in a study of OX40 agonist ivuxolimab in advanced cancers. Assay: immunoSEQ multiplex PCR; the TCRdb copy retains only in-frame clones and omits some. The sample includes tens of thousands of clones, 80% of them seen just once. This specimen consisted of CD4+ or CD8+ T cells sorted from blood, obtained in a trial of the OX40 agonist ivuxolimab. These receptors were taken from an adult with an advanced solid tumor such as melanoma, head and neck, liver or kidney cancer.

The CDR3 sequence: CASSYSGAQETQYF. The CDR3 nucleotides are TGTGCCAGCAGTTACTCGGGGGCTCAAGAGACCCAGTACTTC. V and J are TRBV6-5 and TRBJ2-5, with a possible D match to TRBD1 (6 bases). CDR1 MNHEY and CDR2 SVGAGI come from the germline V gene. This CDR3 is built from 14 residues. Trimming removed 0 bases at V and 2 bases at J, with 7 bases between.

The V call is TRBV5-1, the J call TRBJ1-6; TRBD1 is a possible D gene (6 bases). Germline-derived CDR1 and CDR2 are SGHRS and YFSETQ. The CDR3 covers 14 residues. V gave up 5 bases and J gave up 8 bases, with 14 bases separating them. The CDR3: CASSPGVRDSPLHF. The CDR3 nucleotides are TGCGCCAGCAGTCCAGGGGTAAGGGATTCACCCCTCCACTTT. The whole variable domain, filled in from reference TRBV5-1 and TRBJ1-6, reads KAGVTQTPRYLIKTRGQQVTLSCSPISGHRSVSWYQQTPGQGLQFLFEYFSETQRNKGNFPGRFSGRQFSNSRSEMNVSTLELGDSALYLCASSPGVRDSPLHFGNGTRLTVT.

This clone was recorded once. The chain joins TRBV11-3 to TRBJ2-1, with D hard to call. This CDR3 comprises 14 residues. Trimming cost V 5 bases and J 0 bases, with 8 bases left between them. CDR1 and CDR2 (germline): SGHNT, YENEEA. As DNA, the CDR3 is TGTGCCAGCAGCGACACTACCTCCTACAATGAGCAGTTCTTC. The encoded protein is CASSDTTSYNEQFF.

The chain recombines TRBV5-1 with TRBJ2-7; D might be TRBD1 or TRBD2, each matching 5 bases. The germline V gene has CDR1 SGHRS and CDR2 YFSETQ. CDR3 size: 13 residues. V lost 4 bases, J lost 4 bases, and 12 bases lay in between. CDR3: CASSEREGYEQYF. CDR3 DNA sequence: TGCGCCAGCAGCGAGCGCGAGGGGTACGAGCAGTACTTC.

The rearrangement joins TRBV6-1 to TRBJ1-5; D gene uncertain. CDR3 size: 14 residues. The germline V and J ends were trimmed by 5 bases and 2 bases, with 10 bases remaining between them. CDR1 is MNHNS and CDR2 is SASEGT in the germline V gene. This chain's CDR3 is CASSSLSGNQPQHF. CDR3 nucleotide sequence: TGTGCCAGCAGTTCATTGTCCGGCAATCAGCCCCAGCATTTT.